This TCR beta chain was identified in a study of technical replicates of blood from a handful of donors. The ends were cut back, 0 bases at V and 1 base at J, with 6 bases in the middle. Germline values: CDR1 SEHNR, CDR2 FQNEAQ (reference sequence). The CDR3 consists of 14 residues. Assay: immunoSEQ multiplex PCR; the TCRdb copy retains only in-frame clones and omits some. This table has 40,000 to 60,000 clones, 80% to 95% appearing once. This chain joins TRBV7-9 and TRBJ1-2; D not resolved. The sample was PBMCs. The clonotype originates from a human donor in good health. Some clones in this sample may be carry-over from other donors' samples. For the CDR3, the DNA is TGTGCCAGCAGCTTAGCAACAGATAACTATGGCTACACCTTC. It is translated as CASSLATDNYGYTF. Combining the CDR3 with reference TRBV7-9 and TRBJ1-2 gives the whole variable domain DTGVSQNPRHKITKRGQNVTFRCDPISEHNRLYWYRQTLGQGPEFLTYFQNEAQLEKSRLLSDRFSAERPKGSFSTLEIQRTEQGDSAMYLCASSLATDNYGYTFGSGTRLTVV.